These 18 T cell receptor beta chains were sequenced from one sample in a study of T cell responses to AZD1222 COVID-19 vaccine. The protocol was immunoSEQ multiplex PCR, while the TCRdb copy is restricted to in-frame clones and leaves out a portion. The sample holds under 150,000 clones; around 89% are singletons and the top ten take over 3%. Material: peripheral blood, obtained on day 0 of AZD1222 vaccination. Source of these receptors: an adult in good health.

Only a few counts were recorded for this clone. The V call is TRBV14, the J call TRBJ2-5; 8 bases fit TRBD2. Trimming removed 2 bases from V and 1 base from J; junction bases left unmatched: 6. The germline V gene has CDR1 SGHDN and CDR2 FVKESK. CDR3 length: 16 amino acids. CDR3 in amino acids: CASSQYTSGRQETQYF. Written as DNA, the CDR3 is TGTGCCAGCAGCCAATATACTAGCGGACGCCAAGAGACCCAGTACTTC. Supplemented by reference TRBV14 and TRBJ2-5, the full variable domain reads EAGVTQFPSHSVIEKGQTVTLRCDPISGHDNLYWYRRVMGKEIKFLLHFVKESKQDESGMPNNRFLAERTGGTYSTLKVQPAELEDSGVYFCASSQYTSGRQETQYFGPGTRLLVL.

The chain uses TRBV2 and TRBJ2-3, with a possible D match to TRBD1 (8 bases). Germline V lookup: CDR1 SNHLY, CDR2 FYNNEI. Trimming pared 7 bases from V and 8 bases from J, leaving 19 bases between. The CDR3 loop spans 14 amino acids. The CDR3 DNA reads as TGTGCCAGCAAGGACAGGGAGGGGGGCAGTACGCAGTATTTT. Translating gives CASKDREGGSTQYF.

The genes are TRBV15 and TRBJ2-7, with 8 bases matching TRBD1. This CDR3 has 16 residues. Trimming removed 4 bases from V and 6 bases from J; junction bases left unmatched: 14. CDR1 and CDR2 from the germline V gene are LNHNV and YYDKDF (reference sequence). The CDR3 sequence: CATSIVPRGPAIEQYF. The CDR3 DNA is TGTGCCACCAGCATTGTTCCCAGGGGGCCGGCTATCGAGCAGTACTTC.

The CDR3 loop reads CASIRGDNSPLHF. CDR3 nucleotide sequence: TGTGCCAGCATCAGGGGAGACAATTCACCCCTCCACTTT. The V call is TRBV2, the J call TRBJ1-6; a weak D match, TRBD1 (6 bases). Trimming took off 7 bases at V and 7 bases at J, with 11 bases between the two ends. CDR3 length: 13 residues. CDR1 is SNHLY, CDR2 FYNNEI, per germline.

The chain joins TRBV19 to TRBJ1-5, with a weak D call TRBD1 (5 bases). CDR1 is LNHDA and CDR2 is SQIVND in the germline V gene (reference sequence). V dropped 5 bases and J dropped 4 bases, with 15 bases sitting between them. The CDR3 loop spans 15 amino acids. The CDR3 region is CASSPSPDSNQPQHF. The CDR3 DNA is TGTGCCAGTAGTCCCTCCCCCGACAGTAATCAGCCCCAGCATTTT.

The chain couples TRBV2 to TRBJ2-5, with D maybe TRBD1 (5 bases). The V gene lost 4 bases and the J gene lost 1 base, with 10 bases spanning the gap. Germline assignment: CDR1 SNHLY and CDR2 FYNNEI. The CDR3 runs to 14 residues. This CDR3 is CASSGFGAQETQYF. The CDR3, as DNA: TGTGCCAGCAGTGGGTTTGGGGCCCAAGAGACCCAGTACTTC.

V and J are TRBV2 and TRBJ1-1, with D possibly being TRBD1 (5 bases). The CDR3 runs 14 residues. V gave up 7 bases and J gave up 2 bases, with 14 bases separating them. Germline V gives CDR1 SNHLY, CDR2 FYNNEI. This chain's CDR3 is CASIKTEKNTEAFF. The CDR3 nucleotides are TGTGCCAGCATCAAGACAGAGAAAAACACTGAAGCTTTCTTT.

The genes are TRBV6-5 and TRBJ2-7; TRBD1 aligns across 7 bases. Trimming cost V 6 bases and J 4 bases; bases outside gene matches: 12. CDR1 is MNHEY, CDR2 SVGAGI, per germline. CDR3 length: 15 residues. Here the CDR3 reads CASSPPRGSGYEQYF. CDR3 in DNA: TGTGCCAGCAGCCCCCCCAGGGGGTCCGGGTACGAGCAGTACTTC.

The chain links TRBV3-1 (or the pseudogene TRBV3-2) to TRBJ2-1; 11 nucleotides agree with TRBD2. Germline assignment: CDR1 LGHDT and CDR2 YNNKEL (reference sequence). CDR3 size: 15 residues. The trim removed 4 bases at V and 9 bases at J, leaving 8 bases unmatched. This chain's CDR3 is CASSPWLAGGVEQFF. The CDR3 nucleotides read TGTGCCAGCAGCCCCTGGCTAGCGGGGGGTGTTGAGCAGTTCTTC.

This chain uses TRBV2 with TRBJ1-4, with a tentative D call TRBD1 (5 bases). The CDR3 consists of 14 residues. Germline V gene sequence: CDR1 SNHLY, CDR2 FYNNEI. Deletions cut 7 bases from V and 0 bases from J, with 9 bases between. The CDR3 DNA is TGTGCCAGCACGGACACATCAACTAATGAAAAACTGTTTTTT. It encodes CASTDTSTNEKLFF.

The rearrangement uses TRBV6-2 or TRBV6-3 and TRBJ1-1; 7 nucleotides match TRBD1. The J segment lost 4 bases and the V segment lost 0 bases, leaving 8 bases of the junction unmatched. The CDR3 totals 16 residues. In germline, CDR1 is MNHEY, CDR2 SVGEGT. As DNA, the CDR3 is TGTGCCAGCAGTTACTCGCGGCACAGGGGCCTCACTGAAGCTTTCTTT. Encoded protein: CASSYSRHRGLTEAFF.

This chain uses TRBV15 with TRBJ2-7; no firm D call. Trimming left V 1 base short and J 3 bases short, with 13 bases between. Germline V lookup: CDR1 LNHNV, CDR2 YYDKDF (reference sequence). The CDR3 loop spans 15 amino acids. The CDR3 nucleotides read TGTGCCACCAGCAGAGGCGCAGGTGAACTCTACGAGCAGTACTTC. The encoded protein is CATSRGAGELYEQYF. Full variable domain (outside the CDR3, taken from reference TRBV15 and TRBJ2-7): DAMVIQNPRYQVTQFGKPVTLSCSQTLNHNVMYWYQQKSSQAPKLLFHYYDKDFNNEADTPDNFQSRRPNTSFCFLDIRSPGLGDTAMYLCATSRGAGELYEQYFGPGTRLTVT.

The chain uses TRBV5-1 and TRBJ1-3; no clear D. From germline, CDR1 is SGHRS and CDR2 YFSETQ. The CDR3 consists of 13 residues. The ends were cut back, 0 bases at V and 1 base at J, with 2 bases in the middle. The CDR3 coding sequence is TGCGCCAGCAGCTTGGTGTCTGGAAACACCATATATTTT. It codes for CASSLVSGNTIYF. The full variable domain, completed using reference TRBV5-1 and TRBJ1-3, is KAGVTQTPRYLIKTRGQQVTLSCSPISGHRSVSWYQQTPGQGLQFLFEYFSETQRNKGNFPGRFSGRQFSNSRSEMNVSTLELGDSALYLCASSLVSGNTIYFGEGSWLTVV.

The chain has TRBV19 and TRBJ1-2, with D maybe TRBD1 (5 bases). The ends were cut back, 6 bases at V and 2 bases at J, with 16 bases in the middle. The CDR3 consists of 15 residues. Per the germline V gene, CDR1 is LNHDA and CDR2 is SQIVND (reference sequence). CDR3 sequence: CASRILGTTNYGYTF. The DNA of the CDR3 is TGTGCCAGTAGAATCTTGGGGACGACGAACTATGGCTACACCTTC. Variable domain in full (rest from reference TRBV19 and TRBJ1-2): DGGITQSPKYLFRKEGQNVTLSCEQNLNHDAMYWYRQDPGQGLRLIYYSQIVNDFQKGDIAEGYSVSREKKESFPLTVTSAQKNPTAFYLCASRILGTTNYGYTFGSGTRLTVV.

This rearrangement joins TRBV18 to TRBJ2-5; 7 nucleotides match TRBD1. The germline V gene has CDR1 KGHSH and CDR2 LQKENI. Trimming took 3 bases from V and 5 from J; bases not matched to a gene: 6. The CDR3 is 14 amino acids. The CDR3 region is CASSPGQTGETQYF. The CDR3, as DNA: TGTGCCAGCTCACCCGGACAGACAGGGGAGACCCAGTACTTC.

This clone has a handful of counts. The V gene is TRBV5-1, the J gene TRBJ2-1, with TRBD1 identical over 7 bases. CDR3 size: 16 residues. V shed 0 bases, J shed 2 bases, and the junction held 5 bases outside the gene matches. Germline CDR1 and CDR2: SGHRS and YFSETQ. The CDR3 reads CASSLDRGPPYNEQFF. In DNA, the CDR3 is TGCGCCAGCAGCTTGGACAGGGGACCCCCCTACAATGAGCAGTTCTTC.

V gene TRBV7-8 combines with J gene TRBJ1-2; perhaps TRBD1 as D (6 bases). The CDR3 is 14 amino acids. Between the trimmed V and J ends, which lost 5 bases and 8 bases, there was a span of 18 bases. Germline V gene data show CDR1 as SGHVS and CDR2 as FQNEAQ. CDR3 sequence: CASSPRWGADGYTF. CDR3 coding DNA: TGTGCCAGCAGCCCTAGGTGGGGGGCGGACGGCTACACCTTC.

The genes are TRBV7-8 and TRBJ1-2; TRBD1 matches at 7 bases. Germline V lookup: CDR1 SGHVS, CDR2 FQNEAQ. Losses at the gene ends were 2 bases for V and 3 bases for J; bases not matched to a gene: 3. The CDR3 spans 14 residues. CDR3 loop: CASSLRQGDYGYTF. CDR3 DNA sequence: TGTGCCAGCAGCTTACGGCAGGGGGACTATGGCTACACCTTC.